This T cell receptor beta chain was sequenced for a study of human T cells and chemical hapten exposure. The wider study: The study lasted 20 to 25 weeks, and patients were dosed weekly with diphenylcyclopropenone on the scalp throughout.

This CDR3 contains 15 residues. V lost 5 bases and J 2 bases, leaving 15 bases between the germline ends. Looked up from germline, CDR1 is SGHVS and CDR2 is FNYEAQ. TCRdb recomputed calls from the RACE reads with MiXCR, one row per CDR3 protein. The sample carries some 400,000 distinct CDR3 sequences, roughly 5.3% recorded once. Time point: pre-sensitization, week 0. Treatment: therapeutic diphenylcyclopropenone sensitization with weekly scalp DPC. The material was whole blood, obtained in connection with sensitization to the hapten diphenylcyclopropenone (DPC). The clonotype originates from a woman aged 50 to 60 with alopecia areata. Some clones in this sample may be carry-over from other donors' samples. This chain connects TRBV7-6 to TRBJ1-1; unclear D gene. CDR3 nucleotides: TGTGCCAGCAGCCCCTTCGACACTGTTAACACTGAAGCTTTCTTT. Translated, it gives CASSPFDTVNTEAFF.